This T cell receptor (beta chain) was documented in a study of T cells in Graves' hyperthyroidism and ophthalmopathy. The CDR3 regions of TCR beta were amplified from RNA transcripts. HTBI primers were used for first-round RT-PCR of the TCR CDR3. TCRdb re-called the multiplex PCR reads with MiXCR, one entry per CDR3 protein. The sample gives 600,000 to 900,000 distinct CDR3 sequences, 15% to 20% of which show up once; around 7.7% is in the top ten. Roughly 9.1 ml of fresh peripheral blood supplied the PBMCs. This clonotype has ten or more counts. The receptor was isolated from a man younger than 35 with Graves' hyperthyroidism. Sequencing used blood.

CDR3 protein: CSARDRGGGATTEAFF. The DNA for the CDR3 is TGCAGTGCTAGAGATAGGGGCGGAGGGGCCACCACTGAAGCTTTCTTT. The rearrangement uses TRBV20-1 and TRBJ1-1; D possibly corresponds to TRBD1 (5 bases). The germline CDR1 and CDR2 sequences are DFQATT and SNEGSKA (reference sequence). Trimming removed 0 bases at V and 4 bases at J, with 18 bases between. The CDR3 extends over 16 amino acids.